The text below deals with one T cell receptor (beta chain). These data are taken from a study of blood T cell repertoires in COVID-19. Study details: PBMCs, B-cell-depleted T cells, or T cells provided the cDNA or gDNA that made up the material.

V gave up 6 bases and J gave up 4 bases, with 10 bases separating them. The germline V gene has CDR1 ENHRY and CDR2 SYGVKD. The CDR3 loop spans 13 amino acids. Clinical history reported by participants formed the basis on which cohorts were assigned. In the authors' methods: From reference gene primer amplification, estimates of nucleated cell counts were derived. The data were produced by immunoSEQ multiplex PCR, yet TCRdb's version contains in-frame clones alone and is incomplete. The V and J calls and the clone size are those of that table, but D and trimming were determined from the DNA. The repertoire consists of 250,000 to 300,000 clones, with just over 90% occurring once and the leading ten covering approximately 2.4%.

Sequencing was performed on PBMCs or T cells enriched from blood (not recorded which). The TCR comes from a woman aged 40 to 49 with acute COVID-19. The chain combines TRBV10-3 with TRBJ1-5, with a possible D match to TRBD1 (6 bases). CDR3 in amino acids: CAIRPGANQPQHF. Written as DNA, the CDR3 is TGTGCCATCAGACCAGGGGCAAATCAGCCCCAGCATTTT.